What follows describes a single TCR beta chain. Its antigen specificity is not known. Base qualities are not provided; no much larger clone lies one nucleotide away. This entry belongs to a study of graft-versus-host responses after intestinal transplantation (dated by TCRdb to the early 2020s). As for the study more broadly: Recipients received multivisceral, liver-intestinal, or isolated intestinal transplants. To identify alloreactive clones, pre-transplant mixed lymphocyte reaction products were sequenced and compared with unstimulated pre-transplant donor and recipient T cells. Graft-versus-host and host-versus-graft alloreactive T cell clones were tracked in the graft, circulation and bone marrow after intestinal transplantation using bulk TCR-beta CDR3 sequencing. Samples from three later patients were sequenced in-house on an Illumina MiSeq with MiXCR processing rather than by the commercial service. A cohort of fewer than 25 intestinal transplant recipients, including one retransplant, was enrolled, and 3 patients lacking pretransplant specimens were excluded. Every recipient was given anti-thymocyte globulin induction, followed by roughly 3 years of maintenance tacrolimus and steroids. A peak of at least 4% donor T cells among recipient peripheral blood mononuclear cells was the definition used for donor T cell macrochimerism.

This specimen's time point label, per the study, means: cells obtained before transplantation from donor or recipient. CD3+CD4+ and CD3+CD8+ populations were FACS-sorted from unstimulated pre-transplant donor and recipient cells taken from spleen or lymph nodes. General conclusions and limits of the study: The relatively low number and heterogeneity of intestinal transplant patients limited the conclusions. In patients with donor T cell macrochimerism, the allografts had high GvH to HvG T cell clonal ratios. GvH clones were found in recipient bone marrow, and some of the GvH clones appeared earlier in ileal mucosa or blood, which is consistent with an intestinal mucosal origin. Early after transplant, peak levels of circulating GvH clones were associated with declines in HvG clones.

The germline V gene provides CDR1 SGDLS and CDR2 YYNGEE. The cysteine opens and the phenylalanine closes a CDR3 of 14 amino acids. This entry keeps only the CDR3 DNA: 42 bases, framed from base 1. At the junction V is shortened by 1 base and J by 0 bases, with 6 bases in between. Libraries came from the immunoSEQ multiplex PCR assay. For most patients, genomic DNA was isolated using the Qiagen DNeasy Blood and Tissue Kit and was shipped frozen to Adaptive Biotechnologies for TCR sequencing. For most patients, high-throughput TCR-beta CDR3 sequencing of genomic DNA was performed by Adaptive Biotechnologies. The authors processed their data as follows. Adaptive's ImmunoSEQ software was the source of the TCR sequencing data for over 15 patients, while a few other patients were processed with MiXCR and VDJtools. CD4 versus CD8 sorting errors were corrected by removing sequences found in both subsets at a frequency ratio below 5:1. Because the origin of CDR3 nucleotide sequences shared between donor and recipient could not be assigned, those sequences were removed. To count as alloreactive, a clone needed at least 2-fold expansion over unstimulated cells and a minimum CFSE-low frequency of 0.002% (template counts) or 0.001% (read counts). Clones detected in sequenced pre-transplant spleen, lymph node, or MLR CFSE-low populations of the donor or recipient were defined as mappable. Cumulative frequency of alloreactive clones was calculated as a percentage of all sequences weighted by copy number. The table was pulled from immuneACCESS by TCRdb, which kept in-frame rearrangements only. Such tables lose some clones; where checked, under half of the loss comes from unresolved V genes, and the rest has no known cause. That table is the source of V, J and clone size, and D and trimming were worked out from the DNA. This sample gives some 100,000 clones in total; roughly 84% of them show up just once. Over 0.75% of the sample comes from the top ten.

The V and J segments used are TRBV9 and TRBJ2-3, with the identity of the D gene unclear. Material: unstimulated CD4+ T cells sorted from spleen or lymph node cells, obtained before transplant. The clonotype originates from a human donor who was the organ donor for an intestinal transplant. The CDR3 protein is CASSVSHSTDTQYF. The DNA sequence is as follows: TGTGCCAGCAGCGTATCCCATAGCACAGATACGCAGTATTTT. Where the CDR3 stops, the reference TRBV9 and TRBJ2-3 genes take over; the full variable domain is DSGVTQTPKHLITATGQRVTLRCSPRSGDLSVYWYQQSLDQGLQFLIQYYNGEERAKGNILERFSAQQFPDLHSELNLSSLELGDSALYFCASSVSHSTDTQYFGPGTRLTVL.